Listed here are 8 T cell receptor beta chains from one sample, sequenced in a study of memory CD4+ T cells and cytomegalovirus serostatus. Clones were sequenced by immunoSEQ multiplex PCR, and TCRdb holds only the in-frame ones, with some missing. The table includes 50,000 to 60,000 clones, about four fifths detected once. Single viable CD3+CD4+CD8-CD45RO+ cells were sorted as the memory CD4+ T cells. Sequencing input: memory CD4+ T cells from blood. All receptors derive from an adult in good health and CMV-seropositive.

This clone has only a few counts. The rearrangement joins TRBV19 to TRBJ1-6, with 9 bases lining up with TRBD1. CDR1 is LNHDA, CDR2 SQIVND, per germline (reference sequence). Trimming cost V 10 bases and J 0 bases; bases outside gene matches: 10. The CDR3 runs to 17 residues. CDR3 protein: CATTSGQGNSYNSPLHF. The CDR3, as DNA: TGTGCCACCACCTCGGGACAGGGAAACTCCTATAATTCACCCCTCCACTTT.

This clone was seen only once. The gene calls are TRBV11-2 and TRBJ2-5, with a weak D call TRBD1 (6 bases). In germline, CDR1 is SGHAT, CDR2 FQNNGV. The CDR3 consists of 19 residues. V dropped 2 bases and J dropped 5 bases, with 27 bases sitting between them. CDR3 in amino acids: CASSLRWGQAGHRGETQYF. DNA for the CDR3: TGTGCCAGCAGCTTACGGTGGGGACAAGCAGGCCACAGAGGGGAGACCCAGTACTTC.

The J gene is TRBJ1-5, the V gene TRBV19; D gene ambiguous. Germline lookup yields CDR1 LNHDA and CDR2 SQIVND (reference sequence). Trimming cost V 5 bases and J 3 bases, with 5 bases left between them. CDR3 length: 12 residues. CDR3 bases: TGTGCCAGTAGTCTCCTCAATCAGCCCCAGCATTTT. As protein: CASSLLNQPQHF.

This clone was counted once. The J gene is TRBJ2-7, the V gene TRBV28, with 8 bases identical to TRBD2. This CDR3 region has 16 residues. Unmatched junction bases numbered 8, after V lost 3 bases and J lost 1 base. CDR1 is MDHEN and CDR2 is SYDVKM in the germline V gene. CDR3 region: CASSLTVAGGSYEQYF. For the CDR3, the DNA is TGTGCCAGCAGTTTGACGGTGGCGGGAGGTTCCTACGAGCAGTACTTC.

Only one count was recorded for this clone. The chain is built from TRBV7-3 and TRBJ2-1; D remains ambiguous. Germline loops: CDR1 SGHTA, CDR2 FQGTGA. This CDR3 comprises 14 residues. Trimming took 0 bases from V and 5 from J, leaving 8 bases between them. CDR3 residues: CASSLTYGNNEQFF. CDR3 DNA sequence: TGTGCCAGCAGCTTAACTTACGGCAACAATGAGCAGTTCTTC.

The rearrangement uses TRBV2 and TRBJ2-5; 9 bases align to TRBD1. J lost 0 bases, V lost 8 bases, and 7 bases had no gene match. The CDR3 sequence is 15 residues long. Per germline, CDR1 SNHLY and CDR2 FYNNEI. Written as DNA, the CDR3 is TGTGCCAGCCTTCGACAGGGGGTGAACCAAGAGACCCAGTACTTC. Its translation is CASLRQGVNQETQYF.

The chain combines TRBV9 with TRBJ2-1; the match to TRBD2 covers 14 bases. Per germline, CDR1 SGDLS and CDR2 YYNGEE. The V and J ends lost 6 bases and 9 bases, in that order; junction bases with no gene match: 5. This CDR3 is 14 amino acids long. The DNA of the CDR3 is TGTGCCAGCAACCAGGGACTAGCGGGAGCTGAGCAGTTCTTC. Its protein is CASNQGLAGAEQFF.

The rearrangement links TRBV6-5 to TRBJ2-7, with D possibly TRBD2 on 6 matching bases. This CDR3 spans 13 amino acids. Per germline, CDR1 MNHEY and CDR2 SVGAGI. V dropped 6 bases and J dropped 2 bases, with 11 bases sitting between them. The CDR3 nucleotides read TGTGCCAGCAGGCGGACGGGAGCCTACGAGCAGTACTTC. Protein product: CASRRTGAYEQYF.